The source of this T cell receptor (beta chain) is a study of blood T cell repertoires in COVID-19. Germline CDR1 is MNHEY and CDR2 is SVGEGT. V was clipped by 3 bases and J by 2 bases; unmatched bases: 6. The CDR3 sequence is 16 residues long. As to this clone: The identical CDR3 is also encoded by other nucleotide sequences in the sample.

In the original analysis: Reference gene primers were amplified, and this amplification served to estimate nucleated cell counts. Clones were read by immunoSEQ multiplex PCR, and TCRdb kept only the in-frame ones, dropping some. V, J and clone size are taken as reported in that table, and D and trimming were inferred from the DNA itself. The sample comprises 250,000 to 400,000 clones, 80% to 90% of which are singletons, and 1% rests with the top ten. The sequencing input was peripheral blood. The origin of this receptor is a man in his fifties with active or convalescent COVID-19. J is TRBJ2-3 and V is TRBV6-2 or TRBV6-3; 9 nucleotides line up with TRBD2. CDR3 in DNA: TGTGCCAGCAGTTATGGATTAGCGGGGGACACAGATACGCAGTATTTT. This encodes CASSYGLAGDTDTQYF.